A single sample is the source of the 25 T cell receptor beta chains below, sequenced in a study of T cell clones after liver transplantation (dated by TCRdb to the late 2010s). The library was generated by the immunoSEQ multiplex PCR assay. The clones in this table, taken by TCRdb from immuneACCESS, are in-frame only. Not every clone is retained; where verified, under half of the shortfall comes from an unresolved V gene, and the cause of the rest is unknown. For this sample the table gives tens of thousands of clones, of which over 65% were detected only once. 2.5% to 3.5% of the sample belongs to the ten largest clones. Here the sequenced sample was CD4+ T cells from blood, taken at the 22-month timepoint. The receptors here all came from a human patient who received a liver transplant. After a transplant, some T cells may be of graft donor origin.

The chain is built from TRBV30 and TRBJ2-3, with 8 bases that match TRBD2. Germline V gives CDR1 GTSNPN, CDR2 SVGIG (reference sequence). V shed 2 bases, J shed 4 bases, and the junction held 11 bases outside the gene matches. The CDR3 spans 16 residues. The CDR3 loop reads CAWSYGLAGGPDTQYF. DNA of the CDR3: TGTGCCTGGAGTTACGGTCTAGCGGGTGGCCCAGATACGCAGTATTTT.

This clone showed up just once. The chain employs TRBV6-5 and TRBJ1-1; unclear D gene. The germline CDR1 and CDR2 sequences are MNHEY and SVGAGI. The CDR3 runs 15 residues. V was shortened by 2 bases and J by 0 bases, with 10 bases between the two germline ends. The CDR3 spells CASSYMRDLNTEAFF. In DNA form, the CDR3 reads TGTGCCAGCAGTTACATGAGGGATTTGAACACTGAAGCTTTCTTT.

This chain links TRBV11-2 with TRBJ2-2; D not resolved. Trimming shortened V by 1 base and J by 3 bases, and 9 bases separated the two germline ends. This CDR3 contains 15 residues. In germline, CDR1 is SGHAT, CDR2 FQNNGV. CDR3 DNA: TGTGCCAGCAGCTTAGTCAGGATATACACCGGGGAGCTGTTTTTT. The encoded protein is CASSLVRIYTGELFF.

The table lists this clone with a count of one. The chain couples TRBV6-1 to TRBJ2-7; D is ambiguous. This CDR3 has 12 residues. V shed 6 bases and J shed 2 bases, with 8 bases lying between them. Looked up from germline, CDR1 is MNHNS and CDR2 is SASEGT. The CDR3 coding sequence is TGTGCCAGCAGACCCTTCGCCTACGAGCAGTACTTC. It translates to CASRPFAYEQYF.

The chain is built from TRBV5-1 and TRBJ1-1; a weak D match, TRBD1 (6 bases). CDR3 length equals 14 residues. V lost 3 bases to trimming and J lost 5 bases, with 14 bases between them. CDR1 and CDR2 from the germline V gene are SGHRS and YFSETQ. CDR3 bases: TGCGCCAGCAGCTCCGGGACACTTCGTACTGAAGCTTTCTTT. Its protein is CASSSGTLRTEAFF.

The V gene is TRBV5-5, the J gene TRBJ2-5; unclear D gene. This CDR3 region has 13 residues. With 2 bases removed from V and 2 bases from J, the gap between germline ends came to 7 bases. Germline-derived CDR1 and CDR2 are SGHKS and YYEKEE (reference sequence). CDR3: CASSFGQQETQYF. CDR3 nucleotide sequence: TGTGCCAGCAGCTTTGGCCAGCAAGAGACCCAGTACTTC.

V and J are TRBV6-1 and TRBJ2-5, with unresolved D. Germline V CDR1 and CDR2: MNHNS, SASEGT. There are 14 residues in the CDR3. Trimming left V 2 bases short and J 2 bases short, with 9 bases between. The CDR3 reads CASSEYLGQETQYF. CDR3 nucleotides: TGTGCCAGCAGTGAATATCTGGGGCAAGAGACCCAGTACTTC.

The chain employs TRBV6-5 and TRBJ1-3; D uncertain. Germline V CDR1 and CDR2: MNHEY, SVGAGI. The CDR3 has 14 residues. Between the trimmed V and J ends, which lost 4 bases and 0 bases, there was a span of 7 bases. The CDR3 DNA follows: TGTGCCAGCAGTTCGGGCTTCTCTGGAAACACCATATATTTT. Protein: CASSSGFSGNTIYF.

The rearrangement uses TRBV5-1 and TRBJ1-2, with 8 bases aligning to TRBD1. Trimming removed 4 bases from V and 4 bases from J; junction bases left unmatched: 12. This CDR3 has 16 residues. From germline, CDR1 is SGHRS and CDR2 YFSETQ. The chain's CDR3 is CASSVTGTGGGYGYTF. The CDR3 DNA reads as TGCGCCAGCAGCGTCACCGGGACAGGAGGGGGCTATGGCTACACCTTC.

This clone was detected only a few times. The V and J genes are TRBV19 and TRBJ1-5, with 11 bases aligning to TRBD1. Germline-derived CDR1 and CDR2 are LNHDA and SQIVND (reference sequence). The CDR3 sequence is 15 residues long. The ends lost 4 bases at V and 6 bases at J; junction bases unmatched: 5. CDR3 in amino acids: CASSTGTGGGQPQHF. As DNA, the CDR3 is TGTGCCAGTAGTACCGGGACAGGGGGAGGTCAGCCCCAGCATTTT.

For the CDR3, the DNA is TGTGCCAGCAGTAGGTTTGCAGCAGAAAAACTGTTTTTT. Amino acid sequence: CASSRFAAEKLFF. V gene TRBV27 combines with J gene TRBJ1-4; D not resolved. The CDR3 contains 13 residues. V was pared by 5 bases and J by 8 bases, with 12 bases between. Germline CDR1 and CDR2: MNHEY and SMNVEV (reference sequence). Using reference TRBV27 and TRBJ1-4 for the parts outside the CDR3, the full variable domain is EAQVTQNPRYLITVTGKKLTVTCSQNMNHEYMSWYRQDPGLGLRQIYYSMNVEVTDKGDVPEGYKVSRKEKRNFPLILESPSPNQTSLYFCASSRFAAEKLFFGSGTQLSVL.

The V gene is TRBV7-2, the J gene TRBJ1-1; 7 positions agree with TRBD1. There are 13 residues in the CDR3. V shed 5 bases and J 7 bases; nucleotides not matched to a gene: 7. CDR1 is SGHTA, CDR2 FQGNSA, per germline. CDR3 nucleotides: TGTGCCAGCAGCGGGACGACAGGGAGTGAAGCTTTCTTT. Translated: CASSGTTGSEAFF. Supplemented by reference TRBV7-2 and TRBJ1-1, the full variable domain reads GAGVSQSPSNKVTEKGKDVELRCDPISGHTALYWYRQSLGQGLEFLIYFQGNSAPDKSGLPSDRFSAERTGGSVSTLTIQRTQQEDSAVYLCASSGTTGSEAFFGQGTRLTVV.

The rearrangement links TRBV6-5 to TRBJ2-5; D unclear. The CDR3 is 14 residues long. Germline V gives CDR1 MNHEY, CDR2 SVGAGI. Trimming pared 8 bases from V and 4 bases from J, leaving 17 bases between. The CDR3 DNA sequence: TGTGCCAGCGGCAAGGGATGGATGGTAGAGACCCAGTACTTC. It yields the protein CASGKGWMVETQYF.

The CDR3 coding sequence is TGTGCCAGCAGCCGGGACAGGGATCGAGATACGCAGTATTTT. Translated: CASSRDRDRDTQYF. The chain employs TRBV4-2 and TRBJ2-3; 9 bases map to TRBD1. The CDR3 is made up of 14 amino acids. J was trimmed by 5 bases and V by 4 bases; bases with no gene match: 4. The germline CDR1 and CDR2 sequences are LGHNA and YNFKEQ.

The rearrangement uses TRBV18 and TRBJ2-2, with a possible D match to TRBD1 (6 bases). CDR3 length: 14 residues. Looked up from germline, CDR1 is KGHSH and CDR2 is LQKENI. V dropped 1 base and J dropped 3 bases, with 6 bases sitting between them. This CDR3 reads CASSPQGDTGELFF. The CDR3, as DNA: TGTGCCAGCTCACCACAGGGGGACACCGGGGAGCTGTTTTTT.

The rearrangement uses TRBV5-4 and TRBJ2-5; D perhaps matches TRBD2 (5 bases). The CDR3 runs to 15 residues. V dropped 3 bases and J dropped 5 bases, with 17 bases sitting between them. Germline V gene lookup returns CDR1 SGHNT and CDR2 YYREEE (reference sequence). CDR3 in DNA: TGTGCCAGCAGCTCCCGTTCGGACTCTTGGGAGACCCAGTACTTC. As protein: CASSSRSDSWETQYF.

DNA for the CDR3: TGCGCCAGCAGCCAAGGGCGGGGGACCGGGCAGCCCCAGCATTTT. It is translated as CASSQGRGTGQPQHF. The chain combines TRBV4-1 with TRBJ1-5; possibly TRBD1 for D (5 bases). From germline, CDR1 is MGHRA and CDR2 YSYEKL. Trimming shortened V by 1 base and J by 7 bases, and 14 bases separated the two germline ends. The CDR3 covers 15 residues.

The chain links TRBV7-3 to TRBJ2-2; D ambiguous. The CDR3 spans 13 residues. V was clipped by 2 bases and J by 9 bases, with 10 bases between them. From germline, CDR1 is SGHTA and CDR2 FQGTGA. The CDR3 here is CASSLEGGRELFF. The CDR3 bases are TGTGCCAGCAGCTTAGAAGGCGGCCGGGAGCTGTTTTTT.

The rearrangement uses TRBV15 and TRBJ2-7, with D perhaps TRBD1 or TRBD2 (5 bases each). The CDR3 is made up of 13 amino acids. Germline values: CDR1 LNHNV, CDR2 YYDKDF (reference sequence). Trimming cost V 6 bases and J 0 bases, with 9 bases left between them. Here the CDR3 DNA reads TGTGCCACCAGGGGACCTAGCTCCTACGAGCAGTACTTC. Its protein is CATRGPSSYEQYF. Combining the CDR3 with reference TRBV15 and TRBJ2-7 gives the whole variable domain DAMVIQNPRYQVTQFGKPVTLSCSQTLNHNVMYWYQQKSSQAPKLLFHYYDKDFNNEADTPDNFQSRRPNTSFCFLDIRSPGLGDTAMYLCATRGPSSYEQYFGPGTRLTVT.

The CDR3 spells CSVRRASWDNEQFF. The CDR3 DNA reads as TGCAGCGTTCGCAGGGCCAGCTGGGACAATGAGCAGTTCTTC. This chain links TRBV29-1 with TRBJ2-1, with D possibly being TRBD1 (5 bases). Germline V gives CDR1 SQVTM, CDR2 ANQGSEA. V shed 5 bases and J shed 5 bases, with 16 bases lying between them. The CDR3 extends over 14 amino acids.

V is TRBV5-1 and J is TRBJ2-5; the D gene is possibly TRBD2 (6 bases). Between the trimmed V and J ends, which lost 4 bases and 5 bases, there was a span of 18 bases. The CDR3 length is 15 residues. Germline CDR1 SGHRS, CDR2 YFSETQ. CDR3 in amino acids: CASSILLGGEETQYF. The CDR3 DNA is TGCGCCAGCAGCATCCTGCTGGGGGGTGAGGAGACCCAGTACTTC.

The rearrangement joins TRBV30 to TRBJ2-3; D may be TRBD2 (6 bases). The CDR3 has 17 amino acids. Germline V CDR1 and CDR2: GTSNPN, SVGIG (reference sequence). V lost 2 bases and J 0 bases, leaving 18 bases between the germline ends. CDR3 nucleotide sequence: TGTGCCTGGAGTACCCCTGGACTACCAGAAAGCACAGATACGCAGTATTTT. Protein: CAWSTPGLPESTDTQYF.

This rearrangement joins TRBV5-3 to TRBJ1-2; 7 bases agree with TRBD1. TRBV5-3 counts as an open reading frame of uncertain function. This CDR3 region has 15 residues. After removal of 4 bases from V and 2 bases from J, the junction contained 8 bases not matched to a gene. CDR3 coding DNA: TGTGCCAGAAGCATGAGGGGGCGCCAGAACTATGGCTACACCTTC. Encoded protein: CARSMRGRQNYGYTF.

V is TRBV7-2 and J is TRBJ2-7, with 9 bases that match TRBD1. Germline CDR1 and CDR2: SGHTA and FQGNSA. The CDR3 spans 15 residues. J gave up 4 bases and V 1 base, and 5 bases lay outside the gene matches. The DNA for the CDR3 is TGTGCCAGCAGCTTAGTCCGGGACAGGGAATACGAGCAGTACTTC. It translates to CASSLVRDREYEQYF.

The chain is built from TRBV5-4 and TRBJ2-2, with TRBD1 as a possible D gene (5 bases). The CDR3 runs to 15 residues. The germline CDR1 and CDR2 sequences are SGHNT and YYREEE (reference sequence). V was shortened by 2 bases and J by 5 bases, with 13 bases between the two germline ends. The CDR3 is CASSFRQGRTGELFF. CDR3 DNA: TGTGCCAGCAGCTTTCGGCAGGGAAGGACCGGGGAGCTGTTTTTT.